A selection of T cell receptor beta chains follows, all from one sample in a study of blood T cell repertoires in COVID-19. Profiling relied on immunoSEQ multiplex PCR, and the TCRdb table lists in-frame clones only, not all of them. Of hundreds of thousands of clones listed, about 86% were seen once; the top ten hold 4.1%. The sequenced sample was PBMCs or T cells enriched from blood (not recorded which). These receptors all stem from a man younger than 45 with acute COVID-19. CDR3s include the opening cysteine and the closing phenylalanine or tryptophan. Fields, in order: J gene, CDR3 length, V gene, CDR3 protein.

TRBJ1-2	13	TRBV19	CAGRDKNHYGYTF
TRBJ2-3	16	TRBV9	CASSRAGGLSTDTQYF
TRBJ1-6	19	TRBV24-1	CATSDLPVNPGQENSPLHF
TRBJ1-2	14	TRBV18	CASSPGGGGAGYTF
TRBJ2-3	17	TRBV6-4	CASSDSHSGGGLDTQYF
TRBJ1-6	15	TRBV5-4	CASTRGSGYNSPLHF
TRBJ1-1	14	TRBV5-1	CASSLVGLSPEAFF
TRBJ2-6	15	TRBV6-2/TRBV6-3	CASSYPNPGANVLTF
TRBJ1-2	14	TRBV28	CASSFETLPRGYTF
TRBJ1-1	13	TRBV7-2	CASSFAGATEAFF
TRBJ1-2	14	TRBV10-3	CAIILPAANYGYTF
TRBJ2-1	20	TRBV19	CASSSPGQSRSGGLYNEQFF
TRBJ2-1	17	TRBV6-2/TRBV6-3	CASSYSATSGSYNEQFF
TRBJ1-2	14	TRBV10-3	CAISGPDGGYGYTF
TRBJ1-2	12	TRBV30	CAWSSGLLGYTF
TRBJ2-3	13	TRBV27	CASRLAGTDTQYF
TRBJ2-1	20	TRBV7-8	CASSGPWTGGGTREYNEQFF
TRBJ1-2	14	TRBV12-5	CASGLINRVLGYTF
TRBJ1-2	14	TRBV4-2	CASSQEGRGDGYTF
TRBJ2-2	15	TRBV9	CASSPQTQITGELFF
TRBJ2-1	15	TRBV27	CASSHLVRLDNEQFF
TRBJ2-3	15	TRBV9	CASSVEASGRDTQYF
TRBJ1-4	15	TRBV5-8	CASSSRQGPNEKLFF
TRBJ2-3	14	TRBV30	CAWTPLGPPDTQYF